The 32 T cell receptor beta chains in this list originate from one sample, sequenced in a study of molecular identifiers for immune sequencing clone quantification. TCRdb reprocessed the PCR reads with MiXCR, giving one entry per CDR3 protein. Of 55,000 to 75,000 distinct CDR3 sequences detected, around a sixth appear once; the ten largest clones hold approximately 1.5%. The sequenced sample consisted of naive CD8+ T cells from blood, with Jurkat cell RNA spiked in. The subset here: FACS-sorted CD8+CD4-CCR7+CD45RA+ naive T cells. These receptor sequences come from a human donor in good health. Some libraries in this study had Jurkat cell RNA spiked in.

This clonotype was counted ten times or more. V is TRBV7-9 and J is TRBJ2-5; the D call may be TRBD1 or TRBD2 (5 bases each). From germline, CDR1 is SEHNR and CDR2 FQNEAQ (reference sequence). Trimming took 6 bases from V and 1 from J, leaving 15 bases between them. The length of the CDR3 is 15 residues. The CDR3: CASSSPEDTQETQYF. DNA for the CDR3: TGTGCCAGCAGTTCCCCGGAGGACACCCAAGAGACCCAGTACTTC.

Ten or more counts support this clonotype. This sequence joins TRBV6-6 and TRBJ1-4; 10 bases are a match to TRBD1. V trimming: 2 bases; J trimming: 5 bases; junction bases outside the gene matches: 5. This CDR3 spans 16 amino acids. Germline lookup yields CDR1 MNHNY and CDR2 SVGAGI (reference sequence). This CDR3 reads CASSYKADRGNEKLFF. The CDR3, as DNA: TGTGCCAGCAGTTACAAGGCGGACAGGGGGAATGAAAAACTGTTTTTT.

This clonotype was found many times. The V and J genes are TRBV7-9 and TRBJ2-2; D ambiguous. Germline CDR1 is SEHNR and CDR2 is FQNEAQ (reference sequence). Trimming left V 0 bases short and J 3 bases short, with 8 bases between. The CDR3 runs 15 residues. The CDR3 DNA reads TGTGCCAGCAGCTTAGCGCTGAGCCACACCGGGGAGCTGTTTTTT. Its protein is CASSLALSHTGELFF. The full variable domain, with the rest looked up from reference TRBV7-9 and TRBJ2-2, is DTGVSQNPRHKITKRGQNVTFRCDPISEHNRLYWYRQTLGQGPEFLTYFQNEAQLEKSRLLSDRFSAERPKGSFSTLEIQRTEQGDSAMYLCASSLALSHTGELFFGEGSRLTVL.

This clonotype was counted ten times or more. The V and J genes are TRBV7-9 and TRBJ2-3; 7 bases are shared with TRBD2. CDR3 length equals 17 residues. Trimming at V came to 4 bases and at J to 4 bases, leaving 14 bases not matched to a gene. Germline V lookup: CDR1 SEHNR, CDR2 FQNEAQ (reference sequence). The CDR3 coding sequence is TGTGCCAGCAGCTCTTCCCGGGCGGGAGAGTCCCCAGATACGCAGTATTTT. It codes for CASSSSRAGESPDTQYF.

This clonotype came up a few times. This chain uses TRBV2 with TRBJ1-4, with D unresolved. CDR1 and CDR2 (germline): SNHLY, FYNNEI. With 7 bases removed from V and 12 bases from J, the gap between germline ends came to 21 bases. The CDR3 runs to 14 residues. CDR3 loop: CASTGDGPKVELFF. In DNA form, the CDR3 reads TGTGCCAGCACCGGAGACGGGCCGAAGGTTGAACTGTTTTTT.

The V call is TRBV27, the J call TRBJ2-1; a possible D gene is TRBD1 (5 bases). Germline V gives CDR1 MNHEY, CDR2 SMNVEV (reference sequence). The CDR3 runs 14 residues. Trimming left V 2 bases short and J 8 bases short, with 13 bases between. This chain's CDR3 is CASSLLRVWDEQFF. The CDR3 nucleotides read TGTGCCAGCAGTTTACTCAGGGTTTGGGATGAGCAGTTCTTC.

Comments on this clonotype: The junction does not match germline at one end; this may be a read error. The V and J genes are TRBV9 and TRBJ2-2; TRBD1 matches 7 bases. CDR1 and CDR2 (germline): SGDLS, YYNGEE. This CDR3 has 15 amino acids. CDR3 DNA: TGTGCCAGCAGCTGGGGACAGTCGGACACCGGGGAGCCGTTTTTT. Amino acid sequence: CASSWGQSDTGEPFF.

Comment on this clonotype: At one of its ends the junction is not consistent with the germline gene, which may arise from a read error. The chain recombines TRBV2 with TRBJ1-2, with 7 nucleotides matching TRBD1. Germline values: CDR1 SNHLY, CDR2 FYNNEI. The length of the CDR3 is 17 residues. CDR3 sequence reads: CASSEPRGGQINYGHTF. CDR3 coding DNA: TGTGCCAGCAGTGAACCCAGAGGGGGACAGATAAACTATGGCCACACCTTC.

This clonotype was counted at least ten times. The rearrangement joins TRBV28 to TRBJ2-7; D is uncertain. Deletions cut 3 bases from V and 6 bases from J, with 9 bases between. This CDR3 spans 12 amino acids. Germline-derived CDR1 and CDR2 are MDHEN and SYDVKM. CDR3 protein: CASSFWGSEQYF. In DNA, the CDR3 is TGTGCCAGCAGTTTCTGGGGATCCGAGCAGTACTTC.

In its sample, this clonotype was seen a few times. Possible read error: a much larger clone is one base away. Because the CDR3 is missing its conserved closing phenylalanine or tryptophan, this is likely a read error. This sequence joins TRBV13 and TRBJ2-6; unclear D gene. CDR1 is PRHDT, CDR2 FYEKMQ, per germline (reference sequence). Trimming took off 2 bases at V and 1 base at J, with 3 bases between the two ends. The CDR3 runs to 14 residues. The CDR3 region is CASSLYSGANVLTL. CDR3 coding DNA: TGTGCCAGCAGCTTATATTCTGGGGCCAACGTCCTGACTCTC.

This clonotype occurred many times. This chain connects TRBV15 to TRBJ2-1; 11 nucleotides match TRBD1. Unmatched junction bases numbered 2, after V lost 6 bases and J lost 1 base. The CDR3 runs 15 residues. Germline V CDR1 and CDR2: LNHNV, YYDKDF (reference sequence). CDR3 nucleotides: TGTGCCACCAGAAGGGACAGGGGGTCCTACAATGAGCAGTTCTTC. It codes for CATRRDRGSYNEQFF.

At least ten counts were recorded for this clonotype. This chain uses TRBV7-9 with TRBJ2-7, with TRBD2 identical over 12 bases. CDR1 and CDR2 from the germline V gene are SEHNR and FQNEAQ (reference sequence). After removal of 4 bases from V and 4 bases from J, the junction contained 20 bases not matched to a gene. The CDR3 runs 20 residues. CDR3 DNA sequence: TGTGCCAGCAGCTCACCGATCAATCTAAAGACTAGCGGGAGAAGTTACGAGCAGTACTTC. Translated, it gives CASSSPINLKTSGRSYEQYF.

This clonotype was seen many times. The CDR3 loop is CASSLAGWGLAYEQYF. The CDR3 bases are TGTGCCAGCAGCTTAGCGGGTTGGGGGCTAGCCTACGAGCAGTACTTC. The V call is TRBV7-9, the J call TRBJ2-7; a weak D match, TRBD1 (6 bases). The V gene lost 0 bases and the J gene lost 2 bases, with 14 bases spanning the gap. Germline V gene sequence: CDR1 SEHNR, CDR2 FQNEAQ (reference sequence). The CDR3 runs to 16 residues.

Details on this clonotype: Because the CDR3 is missing its conserved closing phenylalanine or tryptophan, this is likely a read error. CDR3 residues: CASSPGTSSAYEQYL. The CDR3 bases are TGTGCCAGCAGCCCTGGGACTAGCTCGGCCTACGAGCAGTACCTC. This chain links TRBV5-4 with TRBJ2-7; 9 nucleotides align to TRBD2. The CDR3 consists of 15 residues. V gave up 4 bases and J gave up 2 bases; unmatched junction bases: 7. Germline V lookup: CDR1 SGHNT, CDR2 YYREEE (reference sequence).

This clonotype was counted ten times or more. V gene TRBV15 combines with J gene TRBJ1-5; D possibly corresponds to TRBD1 (6 bases). Germline lookup yields CDR1 LNHNV and CDR2 YYDKDF (reference sequence). V was pared by 5 bases and J by 5 bases, with 13 bases between. This CDR3 has 14 amino acids. The CDR3 reads CATSGTGAYQPQHF. Here the CDR3 DNA reads TGTGCCACCAGCGGCACGGGGGCCTATCAGCCCCAGCATTTT. Together with reference TRBV15 and TRBJ1-5, the CDR3 gives the full variable domain: DAMVIQNPRYQVTQFGKPVTLSCSQTLNHNVMYWYQQKSSQAPKLLFHYYDKDFNNEADTPDNFQSRRPNTSFCFLDIRSPGLGDTAMYLCATSGTGAYQPQHFGDGTRLSIL.

The chain employs TRBV27 and TRBJ2-7, with D perhaps TRBD1 (5 bases). This CDR3 is 15 amino acids long. The V end was cut by 3 bases, the J end by 0 bases, with 12 bases between. The germline gives CDR1 MNHEY, CDR2 SMNVEV (reference sequence). The CDR3 protein is CASSFGAGPSYEQYF. In DNA form, the CDR3 reads TGTGCCAGCAGTTTTGGGGCAGGTCCCTCCTACGAGCAGTACTTC.

Many counts were recorded for this clonotype. J is TRBJ2-1 and V is TRBV4-1; D might be TRBD2 (5 bases). CDR3 length: 13 residues. Deletions cut 3 bases from V and 10 bases from J, with 13 bases between. Germline loops: CDR1 MGHRA, CDR2 YSYEKL. The CDR3 bases are TGCGCCAGCAGCCAGTTACTAGTTAACGAGCAGTTCTTC. Translation: CASSQLLVNEQFF.

The table lists this clonotype with many counts. V and J are TRBV11-1 and TRBJ2-7, with D unclear. This CDR3 spans 14 amino acids. Germline CDR1 and CDR2: SGHAT and FQDESV (reference sequence). V lost 1 base to trimming and J lost 1 base, with 8 bases between them. The CDR3 here is CASSLGMVSYEQYF. The CDR3 DNA is TGTGCCAGCAGCTTAGGAATGGTGTCCTACGAGCAGTACTTC.

This clonotype was observed a handful of times. The chain recombines TRBV10-3 with TRBJ2-1; 8 bases line up with TRBD1. Trimming at V came to 2 bases and at J to 9 bases, leaving 9 bases not matched to a gene. CDR1 is ENHRY and CDR2 is SYGVKD in the germline V gene. This CDR3 has 15 residues. The CDR3 reads CAISEAGTGIREQFF. The CDR3 DNA follows: TGTGCCATCAGTGAGGCCGGGACAGGAATACGTGAGCAGTTCTTC.

This clonotype has ten or more counts. The junction departs from germline at one end; a sequencing error may be responsible. V usage is TRBV28 and J usage is TRBJ2-7; 11 bases line up with TRBD2. Germline V gene data show CDR1 as MDHEN and CDR2 as SYDVKM. This CDR3 is built from 13 residues. This CDR3 is CASSGTSGYQQYF. For the CDR3, the DNA is TGTGCCAGCAGCGGGACTAGCGGCTACCAGCAGTACTTC.

As to this clonotype: With a much larger clone just one base away, this may be a read error. The DNA of the CDR3 is TGTGCCAGCGGTCGGGGTCTCAATCAGCCCCAGCATTTT. Translating it yields CASGRGLNQPQHF. The rearrangement joins TRBV27 to TRBJ1-5; D is undetermined. Germline CDR1 reads MNHEY; CDR2 reads SMNVEV (reference sequence). The V end was cut by 8 bases, the J end by 3 bases, with 11 bases between. This CDR3 contains 13 residues.

This clonotype was counted at least ten times. The chain uses TRBV12-5 and TRBJ2-3; 11 nucleotides align to TRBD1. CDR3 length: 17 amino acids. Germline CDR1 reads LGHNT; CDR2 reads FRNRAP. After removal of 4 bases from V and 3 bases from J, the junction contained 9 bases not matched to a gene. The chain's CDR3 is CASGSWTGGLRTDTQYF. The DNA of the CDR3 is TGTGCTAGTGGTTCCTGGACAGGGGGCTTGAGGACAGATACGCAGTATTTT. Using reference TRBV12-5 and TRBJ2-3 for the parts outside the CDR3, the full variable domain is DARVTQTPRHKVTEMGQEVTMRCQPILGHNTVFWYRQTMMQGLELLAYFRNRAPLDDSGMPKDRFSAEMPDATLATLKIQPSEPRDSAVYFCASGSWTGGLRTDTQYFGPGTRLTVL.

This rearrangement joins TRBV30 to TRBJ2-7; D ambiguous. The germline gives CDR1 GTSNPN, CDR2 SVGIG (reference sequence). V was trimmed by 3 bases and J by 4 bases, leaving 7 bases between them. The CDR3 is 11 residues long. Here the CDR3 DNA reads TGTGCCTGGAGACTCGGTTACGAGCAGTACTTC. It encodes CAWRLGYEQYF.

V and J are TRBV12-3 or TRBV12-4 and TRBJ1-5; D is ambiguous. V lost 6 bases, J lost 4 bases, and 10 bases lay in between. The CDR3 sequence is 13 residues long. The CDR3 spells CASSFSVNQPQHF. The DNA for the CDR3 is TGTGCCAGCAGCTTCAGCGTAAATCAGCCCCAGCATTTT.

This clonotype has a handful of counts. The chain uses TRBV9 and TRBJ1-4; perhaps TRBD1 as D (6 bases). This CDR3 has 15 amino acids. Germline V lookup: CDR1 SGDLS, CDR2 YYNGEE. Trimming stripped 2 bases from V and 0 bases from J, with 8 bases between. The CDR3 protein is CASSVGTTTNEKLFF. CDR3 sequence (DNA): TGTGCCAGCAGCGTCGGGACAACAACTAATGAAAAACTGTTTTTT.

This clonotype occurred many times. The chain links TRBV9 to TRBJ1-1; weak D call: TRBD1 (6 bases). CDR3 length: 12 residues. V gave up 0 bases and J gave up 11 bases, with 11 bases separating them. From germline, CDR1 is SGDLS and CDR2 YYNGEE. This chain's CDR3 is CASSVGSGAAFF. The CDR3 DNA reads TGTGCCAGCAGCGTAGGGTCAGGGGCGGCTTTCTTT.

This clonotype was seen only a few times. The chain couples TRBV27 to TRBJ2-1, with 7 bases identical to TRBD2. CDR1 is MNHEY, CDR2 SMNVEV, per germline (reference sequence). V lost 4 bases, J lost 4 bases, and 13 bases stayed unmatched. The CDR3 consists of 17 residues. CDR3 sequence (DNA): TGTGCCAGCAGTTCCACACCGATACAAGCGGGGTACAATGAGCAGTTCTTC. This encodes CASSSTPIQAGYNEQFF.

This clonotype appeared many times. The V gene is TRBV12-3 or TRBV12-4, the J gene TRBJ2-3, with 9 nucleotides matching TRBD2. The CDR3 has 18 amino acids. The ends lost 2 bases at V and 6 bases at J; junction bases unmatched: 15. Here the CDR3 reads CASSLSSGTPRTGDTQYF. CDR3 DNA: TGTGCCAGCAGTTTATCTAGCGGGACGCCGAGGACTGGGGATACGCAGTATTTT.

The sample holds many counts of this clonotype. The chain joins TRBV10-2 to TRBJ1-1; D is undetermined. The CDR3 totals 12 residues. V was trimmed by 6 bases and J by 6 bases, leaving 11 bases between them. Germline CDR1 reads WSHSY; CDR2 reads SAAADI. This CDR3 reads CASSYSLSEAFF. The CDR3 nucleotides read TGCGCCAGCAGCTATAGTTTGTCTGAAGCTTTCTTT.

Notes on this clonotype: Just one base apart from a much larger clone, this may be a read error. This chain connects TRBV24-1 to TRBJ2-1; D gene ambiguous. Germline V CDR1 and CDR2: KGHDR, SFDVKD. The CDR3 length is 13 residues. The CDR3 nucleotides are TGTGCCACCAGTTCCCGGCAGTACAATGAGCAGCTCTTC. Translated, it gives CATSSRQYNEQLF.

This clonotype was seen ten or more times. The rearrangement uses TRBV4-3 and TRBJ2-1, with 7 bases identical to TRBD1. The CDR3 covers 16 residues. The V segment lost 1 base and the J segment 9 bases; nucleotides outside the gene matches: 12. The germline V gene has CDR1 LGHNA and CDR2 YSLEER. CDR3 DNA sequence: TGCGCCAGCAGCCAAGTTGACAGGGCCGAGGACGGTGAGCAGTTCTTC. It encodes CASSQVDRAEDGEQFF.

The table lists this clonotype with many counts. The chain is built from TRBV4-1 and TRBJ2-5; 8 bases agree with TRBD2. The CDR3 is made up of 15 amino acids. V dropped 4 bases and J dropped 3; count of bases not matched to a gene: 7. Germline CDR1 and CDR2: MGHRA and YSYEKL. CDR3 coding DNA: TGCGCCAGCAGCCCCTACGGGACTAGTGAAGAGACCCAGTACTTC. It encodes CASSPYGTSEETQYF.